This record concerns one T cell receptor beta chain sequence. The sample is drawn from a study of blood T cell repertoires in COVID-19. On the study more broadly: Both acute and convalescent COVID-19 samples were obtained from the United States, Italy and Spain. Sample material is recorded as cDNA or gDNA derived from T cells, B-cell-depleted T cells, or PBMCs.

TCRdb keeps only in-frame clones here, not all; method: immunoSEQ multiplex PCR. The sample carries 150,000 to 200,000 clones, over 65% recorded once. Trimming took off 6 bases at V and 3 bases at J, with 20 bases between the two ends. Germline values: CDR1 ENHRY, CDR2 SYGVKD. The CDR3 totals 16 residues. This chain uses TRBV10-3 with TRBJ1-1; D call uncertain. The source of this sequence is a man aged 55 to 70 with acute or convalescent COVID-19. The sequenced material came from peripheral blood. CDR3 nucleotides: TGTGCCATCAGCCATGGCGCGTCCGGGGTGGACACTGAAGCTTTCTTT. Its protein product is CAISHGASGVDTEAFF.